This T cell receptor (beta chain) was captured by sequencing in a study of blood T cell repertoires in COVID-19. Overall study context: Whether acute or convalescent, the COVID-19 samples came from the United States, Italy and Spain.

Some clones are missing from TCRdb's copy, which holds only in-frame ones; the method was immunoSEQ multiplex PCR. The sample has 97,000 or so clones, around 84% seen once. The CDR3 loop spans 15 amino acids. The ends were cut back, 3 bases at V and 4 bases at J, with 10 bases in the middle. CDR1 and CDR2 (germline): MDHEN, SYDVKM. The TCR comes from a man aged 50 or older with active or convalescent COVID-19. The chain joins TRBV28 to TRBJ2-6; the D is unclear. Sequencing was performed on peripheral blood. CDR3 sequence (DNA): TGTGCCAGCAGTTTGACACCATCCGGGGCCAACGTCCTGACTTTC. Amino acid sequence: CASSLTPSGANVLTF.